This passage covers 5 T cell receptor beta chains from one sample sequenced in a study of blood T cell repertoires in COVID-19. Assay: immunoSEQ multiplex PCR; the TCRdb copy retains only in-frame clones and omits some. The sample holds some 220,000 clones, more than 65% seen once. Sequencing was performed on peripheral blood. Receptors were obtained from a woman aged 55-70 years with acute or convalescent COVID-19.

The rearrangement links TRBV11-2 to TRBJ1-1; TRBD1 is a possible D gene (5 bases). This CDR3 is built from 15 residues. Looked up from germline, CDR1 is SGHAT and CDR2 is FQNNGV. Trimming removed 5 bases at V and 3 bases at J, with 16 bases between. The CDR3 nucleotides read TGTGCCAGCAGCCCCCGGGGGGGTGCACACACTGAAGCTTTCTTT. Its translation is CASSPRGGAHTEAFF. Full variable domain (outside the CDR3, taken from reference TRBV11-2 and TRBJ1-1): EAGVAQSPRYKIIEKRQSVAFWCNPISGHATLYWYQQILGQGPKLLIQFQNNGVVDDSQLPKDRFSAERLKGVDSTLKIQPAKLEDSAVYLCASSPRGGAHTEAFFGQGTRLTVV.

The V gene is TRBV19, the J gene TRBJ2-1; TRBD2 aligns across 8 bases. CDR1 LNHDA and CDR2 SQIVND come from the germline V gene (reference sequence). This CDR3 has 14 residues. V gave up 5 bases and J gave up 7 bases; unmatched junction bases: 7. CDR3 sequence: CASSLSGGLNEQFF. In DNA form, the CDR3 reads TGTGCCAGTAGTTTATCGGGGGGGTTGAATGAGCAGTTCTTC.

The gene calls are TRBV5-1 and TRBJ1-2; D perhaps matches TRBD1 (5 bases). Trimming cost V 6 bases and J 3 bases, with 15 bases left between them. CDR3 length equals 14 residues. The germline V gene has CDR1 SGHRS and CDR2 YFSETQ. DNA of the CDR3: TGCGCCAGCACCTCCGACGGGGGAGACTATGGCTACACCTTC. Protein product: CASTSDGGDYGYTF.

The chain recombines TRBV7-2 with TRBJ2-7, with 9 bases matching TRBD2. V lost 5 bases to trimming and J lost 3 bases; unmatched junction nucleotides: 8. CDR3 length: 15 residues. Per the germline V gene, CDR1 is SGHTA and CDR2 is FQGNSA. CDR3 in amino acids: CASSTTGLAGYEQYF. CDR3 DNA: TGTGCCAGCAGCACCACGGGACTAGCAGGCTACGAGCAGTACTTC.

The CDR3 DNA follows: TGTGCCAGCAGTTCCCAGCGGGGGTACCAAGAGACCCAGTACTTC. Protein product: CASSSQRGYQETQYF. V is TRBV2 and J is TRBJ2-5; 8 bases align to TRBD2. Per germline, CDR1 SNHLY and CDR2 FYNNEI. The CDR3 sequence is 15 residues long. V dropped 5 bases and J dropped 0; count of bases not matched to a gene: 5.